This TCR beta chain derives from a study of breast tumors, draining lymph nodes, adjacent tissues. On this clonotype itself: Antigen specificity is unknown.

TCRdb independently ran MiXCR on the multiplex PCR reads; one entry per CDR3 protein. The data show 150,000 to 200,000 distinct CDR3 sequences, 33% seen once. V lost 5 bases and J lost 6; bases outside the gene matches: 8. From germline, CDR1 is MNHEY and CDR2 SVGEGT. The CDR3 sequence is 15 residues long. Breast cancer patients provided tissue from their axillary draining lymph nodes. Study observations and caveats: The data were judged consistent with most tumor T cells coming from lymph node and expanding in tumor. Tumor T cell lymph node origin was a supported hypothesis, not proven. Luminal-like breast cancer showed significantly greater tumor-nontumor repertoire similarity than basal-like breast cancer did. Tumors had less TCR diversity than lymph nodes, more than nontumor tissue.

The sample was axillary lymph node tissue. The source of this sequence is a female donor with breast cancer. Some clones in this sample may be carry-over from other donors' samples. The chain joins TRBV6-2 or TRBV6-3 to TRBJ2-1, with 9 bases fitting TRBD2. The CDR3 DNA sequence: TGTGCCAGCAGTACCTTAGCGGGAGTAGGCAATGAGCAGTTCTTC. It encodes CASSTLAGVGNEQFF.